The clone carrying this T cell receptor beta chain has just a few counts. Its matching antigen is unknown. Preparation of TCR beta libraries was done by quantitative 5'-RACE with molecular barcodes. TCRdb redid the calling of the 5' RACE reads with MiXCR, one entry per CDR3 protein. This sample has around 540,000 distinct CDR3 sequences, with about 13% found just once. The sample is drawn from a study of CD8 T cells in ankylosing spondylitis. Whole-study findings and limits: The study identified a TCR beta motif of several highly homologous variants that appeared characteristic of ankylosing spondylitis blood. Disease-linked clones displayed a CD8+ phenotype and appeared relatively rarely in peripheral blood.

Losses at the gene ends were 7 bases for V and 6 bases for J; bases not matched to a gene: 11. The germline V gene encodes CDR1 MNHNS and CDR2 SASEGT. This CDR3 comprises 15 residues. The V and J genes are TRBV6-1 and TRBJ2-2; TRBD2 matches 7 bases. Input material: blood, either unsorted or a sorted T cell fraction (not recorded which). This TCR derives from a male donor with ankylosing spondylitis. The CDR3: CASTSGRGDAGELFF. CDR3 DNA sequence: TGTGCCAGCACCTCGGGGAGGGGTGATGCCGGGGAGCTGTTTTTT.